These 23 T cell receptor beta chains were sequenced from one sample in a study. Cells sorted as Tregs were CD4+, CD25+ and CD127-/low. Using its own MiXCR run on the 5' RACE reads, TCRdb lists one record per CDR3 protein. The sample consists of several thousand distinct CDR3 sequences, under 80% of them appearing once. The sample taken for sequencing was Tregs sorted from blood. The receptors originated from a female donor with breast cancer.

J is TRBJ2-7 and V is TRBV20-1, with TRBD2 as a possible D gene (6 bases). Germline lookup yields CDR1 DFQATT and CDR2 SNEGSKA (reference sequence). This CDR3 has 13 residues. The V and J ends lost 6 bases and 3 bases respectively, with 15 bases between them. CDR3 sequence reads: CSARPRTNYEQYF. CDR3 bases: TGCAGTGCGAGACCCCGGACTAACTACGAGCAGTACTTC.

In this sample, this clonotype turned up a few times. The J gene is TRBJ2-7, the V gene TRBV29-1, with D uncertain. Germline CDR1 is SQVTM and CDR2 is ANQGSEA. The CDR3 is 12 amino acids. With 3 bases removed from V and 0 bases from J, the gap between germline ends came to 6 bases. The CDR3 DNA reads as TGCAGCGTTGAGCAGGACTCCTACGAGCAGTACTTC. Encoded protein: CSVEQDSYEQYF.

The rearrangement joins TRBV7-3 to TRBJ2-5, with 8 bases lining up with TRBD1. The CDR3 contains 15 residues. V shed 1 base and J 2 bases; nucleotides not matched to a gene: 3. The germline V gene has CDR1 SGHTA and CDR2 FQGTGA. The CDR3 DNA reads as TGTGCCAGCAGCTTAAAGACAGGGGTTCAAGAGACCCAGTACTTC. Its translation is CASSLKTGVQETQYF.

This clonotype was counted between two and nine times. The chain has TRBV5-1 and TRBJ2-7; the match to TRBD1 covers 10 bases. V lost 4 bases, J lost 0 bases, and 16 bases stayed unmatched. The CDR3 is made up of 19 amino acids. CDR1 and CDR2 (germline): SGHRS, YFSETQ. The CDR3 loop reads CASSDDRGREGKYSYEQYF. CDR3 bases: TGCGCCAGCAGCGATGACAGGGGGCGCGAGGGAAAATACTCCTACGAGCAGTACTTC.

J is TRBJ1-1 and V is TRBV7-6; 8 bases match TRBD1. Germline CDR1 is SGHVS and CDR2 is FNYEAQ. This CDR3 is built from 15 residues. After removal of 5 bases from V and 6 bases from J, the junction contained 11 bases not matched to a gene. As DNA, the CDR3 is TGTGCCAGCAGCACGACAGGGGAGGGCCCCCCTGAAGCTTTCTTT. Its protein is CASSTTGEGPPEAFF.

In its sample, this clonotype was seen once. The chain uses TRBV7-8 and TRBJ1-1; no definite D call. V was cut by 7 bases and J by 1 base, with 10 bases left in between. CDR1 is SGHVS and CDR2 is FQNEAQ in the germline V gene. The CDR3 contains 13 residues. The CDR3 DNA follows: TGTGCCAGCAAACCGGACGAGAACACTGAAGCTTTCTTT. This gives the protein CASKPDENTEAFF.

V gene TRBV7-9 combines with J gene TRBJ2-1, with 14 bases matching TRBD2. The CDR3 spans 16 residues. Germline loops: CDR1 SEHNR, CDR2 FQNEAQ (reference sequence). The trim removed 5 bases at V and 9 bases at J, leaving 9 bases unmatched. The CDR3: CASSPTSGRALGEQFF. The CDR3 nucleotides read TGTGCCAGCAGCCCGACTAGCGGGAGGGCTTTAGGTGAGCAGTTCTTC.

This chain links TRBV3-1 with TRBJ1-3, with D possibly being TRBD1 (5 bases). V was cut by 5 bases and J by 4 bases, with 15 bases left in between. CDR3 length: 15 amino acids. Looked up from germline, CDR1 is LGHDT and CDR2 is YNNKEL (reference sequence). The chain's CDR3 is CASSYGQGVGNTIYF. The CDR3 DNA sequence: TGTGCCAGCAGCTACGGCCAGGGTGTCGGAAACACCATATATTTT.

As regards this clonotype: Relative to the germline gene, one junction end is altered; a read error may explain this. The rearrangement links TRBV4-1 to TRBJ2-1, with 8 nucleotides matching TRBD2. The length of the CDR3 is 15 residues. Germline V lookup: CDR1 MGHRA, CDR2 YSYEKL. The CDR3 sequence: CVSSQASGSYNEQFF. The CDR3 nucleotides read TGCGTCAGCAGCCAAGCTAGCGGGTCCTACAATGAGCAGTTCTTC.

The chain joins TRBV4-1 to TRBJ2-7; weak D call: TRBD1 (6 bases). This CDR3 is 13 amino acids long. The germline V gene has CDR1 MGHRA and CDR2 YSYEKL. V shed 3 bases and J shed 6 bases, with 12 bases lying between them. The CDR3 region is CASSQIGGGEQYF. CDR3 coding DNA: TGCGCCAGCAGCCAGATAGGGGGTGGCGAGCAGTACTTC.

This sequence joins TRBV6-5 and TRBJ1-2; a possible D gene is TRBD1 (5 bases). Germline V CDR1 and CDR2: MNHEY, SVGAGI. V lost 9 bases, J lost 5 bases, and 10 bases lay in between. CDR3 length: 11 amino acids. In DNA form, the CDR3 reads TGTGCCAGTCGTGGGGCGTATGGCTACACCTTC. Protein: CASRGAYGYTF.

The chain is built from TRBV7-8 and TRBJ2-1; 7 bases align to TRBD2. The CDR3 consists of 15 residues. V lost 5 bases and J lost 4; bases outside the gene matches: 8. Germline V lookup: CDR1 SGHVS, CDR2 FQNEAQ. This CDR3 reads CASSLLGGGYNEQFF. In nucleotides, the CDR3 is TGTGCCAGCAGCCTCCTTGGGGGGGGGTACAATGAGCAGTTCTTC.

The V call is TRBV12-3 or TRBV12-4, the J call TRBJ2-1, with D maybe TRBD1 (5 bases). The CDR3 runs 15 residues. The germline V and J ends were trimmed by 3 bases and 3 bases, with 12 bases remaining between them. CDR3 in DNA: TGTGCCAGCAGTTTCGGGCAGGGCGTCTACAATGAGCAGTTCTTC. Amino acids: CASSFGQGVYNEQFF.

This chain connects TRBV20-1 to TRBJ2-7; D gene ambiguous. The V end lost 0 bases, the J end lost 2 bases, and 8 bases lay between the germline ends. This CDR3 is 13 amino acids long. The germline V gene has CDR1 DFQATT and CDR2 SNEGSKA (reference sequence). This chain's CDR3 is CSARDPETYEQYF. As DNA, the CDR3 is TGCAGTGCTAGAGATCCTGAGACCTACGAGCAGTACTTC.

The chain combines TRBV9 with TRBJ2-7; a weak D match, TRBD1 (5 bases). Germline CDR1 is SGDLS and CDR2 is YYNGEE. The length of the CDR3 is 14 residues. Trimming pared 0 bases from V and 3 bases from J, leaving 10 bases between. This chain's CDR3 is CASSVGQGDYEQYF. In DNA, the CDR3 is TGTGCCAGCAGCGTAGGGCAGGGTGACTACGAGCAGTACTTC.

This clonotype was detected only once. The chain joins TRBV11-2 to TRBJ2-7, with 8 bases lining up with TRBD2. V lost 2 bases to trimming and J lost 4 bases; unmatched junction nucleotides: 7. The CDR3 covers 15 residues. Germline lookup yields CDR1 SGHAT and CDR2 FQNNGV. The CDR3 sequence: CASSLRRGGMYEQYF. The CDR3 DNA reads TGTGCCAGCAGCTTACGCCGGGGGGGCATGTACGAGCAGTACTTC.

The CDR3 region is CASSFLAGGTNTGELFF. In nucleotides, the CDR3 is TGTGCCAGCAGCTTCCTAGCGGGGGGGACGAACACCGGGGAGCTGTTTTTT. V gene TRBV7-3 combines with J gene TRBJ2-2; 12 bases agree with TRBD2. The J segment lost 0 bases and the V segment lost 3 bases, leaving 2 bases of the junction unmatched. The CDR3 is 17 residues long. The V gene's germline CDR1 is SGHTA and CDR2 FQGTGA.

V usage is TRBV7-6 and J usage is TRBJ2-7; the D gene could be TRBD1 or TRBD2 (6 bases each). The CDR3 sequence is 16 residues long. The V gene's germline CDR1 is SGHVS and CDR2 FNYEAQ. Trimming took 5 bases from V and 7 from J, leaving 24 bases between them. The CDR3, as DNA: TGTGCCAGCAGCCTCGGACAGCCTGGCTTGGGGGGTGAGCAGTACTTC. This sequence encodes CASSLGQPGLGGEQYF.

The chain has TRBV13 and TRBJ2-7, with TRBD1 identical over 9 bases. CDR3 length: 15 amino acids. The junction had 9 bases not matched to a gene; V was cut back by 5 bases and J by 4 bases. Looked up from germline, CDR1 is PRHDT and CDR2 is FYEKMQ (reference sequence). The chain's CDR3 is CASSQPDRGAYEQYF. The CDR3 DNA follows: TGTGCCAGCAGCCAGCCCGACAGGGGGGCATACGAGCAGTACTTC.

The genes are TRBV6-1 and TRBJ2-5, with D possibly matching TRBD2 (5 bases). CDR1 is MNHNS, CDR2 SASEGT, per germline. CDR3 length: 14 residues. The V gene lost 2 bases and the J gene lost 5 bases, with 12 bases spanning the gap. CDR3 nucleotides: TGTGCCAGCAGTGAAAGGACTGGGCGGGAGACCCAGTACTTC. Its translation: CASSERTGRETQYF.

The chain recombines TRBV5-5 with TRBJ2-1; D uncertain. This CDR3 region has 14 residues. CDR1 and CDR2 from the germline V gene are SGHKS and YYEKEE (reference sequence). Trimming shortened V by 2 bases and J by 12 bases, and 18 bases separated the two germline ends. The CDR3 spells CASSLVFLESGQFF. The CDR3 DNA reads as TGTGCCAGCAGCTTAGTTTTTTTGGAGTCTGGGCAGTTCTTC.

This CDR3 reads CASSPRRGLDQETQYF. The CDR3 coding sequence is TGTGCCAGCAGTCCCCGCAGGGGGTTGGACCAAGAGACCCAGTACTTC. This chain links TRBV6-5 with TRBJ2-5; 7 bases fit TRBD1. Trimming removed 5 bases from V and 0 bases from J; junction bases left unmatched: 9. CDR1 is MNHEY and CDR2 is SVGAGI in the germline V gene. The CDR3 consists of 16 residues.

The chain employs TRBV20-1 and TRBJ2-7, with TRBD2 as a possible D gene (6 bases). Between the trimmed V and J ends, which lost 0 bases and 3 bases, there was a span of 15 bases. Germline CDR1 DFQATT, CDR2 SNEGSKA (reference sequence). CDR3 length: 15 amino acids. CDR3: CSARDLSRDHYEQYF. In DNA, the CDR3 is TGCAGTGCTAGAGATCTTTCGCGGGATCACTACGAGCAGTACTTC.